This T cell receptor beta chain was sequenced in a study of shared clonotypes between healthy human individuals (dated by TCRdb to 2019 to 2021). A note on the overall study: A couple of women and a few men aged 18 to 49 years were included in the cohort. To estimate repertoire size and how much clonotypes are shared between individuals, the study performed deep sequencing of blood TCR repertoires from roughly five healthy adults. For each donor, CD4 naive and CD4 memory were each given three plates, CD8 naive was given two plates, and CD8 memory was given one plate. Each donor's leukapheresis produced roughly between roughly 0.85 and 10 billion PBMCs. Different laboratories and diverse techniques were used to prepare libraries and sequence TCR repertoires, to increase sequencing depth and limit assay-specific biases.

The paper's findings and limits, for the study overall: Rarefaction of sorted-subset datasets indicated incomplete sequencing despite the large sequencing depth. The small number of donors limited the genetic and exposure-history diversity represented. Based on pairwise subsampling, the degree of clonotype sharing among donors was expected to be affected by sequencing depth. Sampling was limited to blood, and TCR repertoires in tissue likely differ from TCR repertoires in blood. Naive subsets generally had larger estimated clonotype richness than memory subsets did. Clonotypes shared by all four sorted-subset donors showed higher generation probabilities than non-shared clonotypes. When four donors were compared, the shared fraction of clonotypes was about 5% for naive CD4, about 4% for naive CD8, about 2.4% for memory CD4, and under 0.5% for memory CD8.

Using the deep immunoSEQ assay, TCR CDR3 regions were amplified from genomic DNA by multiplex PCR. Genomic DNA extracted from each cell subset was distributed evenly over all wells of several immunoSEQ 96-well plates, and each plate served as one replicate. For sorted subsets, roughly 200 ng of genomic DNA, equivalent to roughly 30,000 T cell genomes, went into each replicate PCR. Purified libraries were measured with a Qubit 3.0 fluorometer, size-checked on a Bioanalyzer 2100, and measured again with the KAPA Library Quantification kit. A separate single-read 150-cycle Illumina NextSeq 550 flow cell was used to sequence each immunoSEQ 96-well plate. The original pipeline was this. The immunoSEQ output contained only junctional sequences without quality scores, so filtering could not match that applied to full-length reads. Sequences were annotated with PyIR, a Python wrapper for IgBLAST v1.9, using IMGT germline references to assign V/J genes and CDR3. Reads were filtered out if the reads had weak V/J assignments (E-value above 1e-6), no CDR3, stop codons, out-of-frame junctions, or ambiguous translated residues. V3J clonotypes were defined as sequences sharing an identical inferred V gene, J gene, and CDR3 amino acid sequence. To compute the percentage overlap between repertoires, the number of shared unique clonotypes was divided by the size of the smaller repertoire. Three approaches were used to assess repertoire richness: RTK rarefaction, the Chao1 estimator, and Recon v2.1 estimates of unobserved clonotypes. For all TCRbeta clonotypes obtained by the gDNA method from several donors, generation probabilities were computed with OLGA. TCRdb's version of the immuneACCESS table is confined to in-frame rearrangements and falls short of the full clone set. An unresolved V gene accounts for under half of the shortfall where checked; the remainder is of unknown origin. V, J and clone size are taken as reported in that table, and D and trimming were inferred from the DNA itself. The sample data list approximately 980,000 clones, and 70% to 85% of these were observed just once. Jointly, the top ten make up about 1.5% of the sample.

The donors were healthy, HIV-negative adults with no recently reported acute infections or vaccinations. Every donor was a Caucasian adult living in Nashville, Tennessee, USA. CD4+ T cells were enriched by magnetic negative selection, after which naive cells were positively selected on CD45RA and the negative fraction was taken as the memory subset. Blood was collected by leukapheresis, and PBMCs were isolated by Ficoll-Histopaque density gradient centrifugation and then cryopreserved in liquid nitrogen vapor phase. Purity and quantity of every magnetically sorted T cell population were checked by analytical flow cytometry. Each sorted fraction had its genomic DNA isolated and then quantified by UV absorbance on a Nanodrop 2000c. V sheds 6 bases and J sheds 3 bases, leaving 24 bases between their ends. The CDR3 holds 17 amino acids from the cysteine to the phenylalanine. Only CDR3 DNA is held: 51 bases, read in frame from base 1. The germline V gene supplies CDR1 LGHNT and CDR2 FRNRAP.

This clone has a single count. It lacks a known antigen. One base away there is no much larger clone; base qualities are not given. This sequence uses TRBV12-5 and TRBJ2-7; D gene: possibly TRBD1, on 5 matching bases. Input material: memory CD4+ T cells sorted from blood. Explained via the paper, the cell subset or site label denotes: CD45RA-negative fraction. The receptor comes from a young man in good health. The DNA sequence is as follows: TGTGCTAGTGGCTTCCGTCAACACCAGGGCTCCAACTACGAGCAGTACTTC. It codes for CASGFRQHQGSNYEQYF.